This is a list of T cell receptor beta chains from one sample in a study of vaccination and CD4 T cells after COVID-19. TCRdb re-analysed the PCR reads in MiXCR, keeping a single row per CDR3 protein. Here the sample spans 14,000 to 15,000 distinct CDR3 sequences, around 69% being singletons. No antigen has been identified for these receptors. Sequenced material: CD4+ T cells from blood, cultured in vitro. The receptors were sampled from a human donor who had recovered from COVID-19. The CDR3 runs from the conserved cysteine through the conserved F or W. The order of the fields is D gene, J gene, V gene, clone size, CDR3 DNA, CDR3 protein. The D gene is left open where the match is weak. Clone size is stated in some rows and not others, as once, few, many or a class when expanded.

NA TRBJ2-2 TRBV6-1 NA TGTGCCAGCAGACCCCAGGGGACCGGGGAGCTGTTTTTT CASRPQGTGELFF
TRBD1 TRBJ2-3 TRBV10-3 NA TGTGCCATCAGTCTTTCTGCGACAGGGGAGAATACGCAGTATTTT CAISLSATGENTQYF
TRBD2 TRBJ2-7 TRBV25-1 NA TGTGCCAGCAGGGCAGCGGGAGGCCACGAGCAGTACTTC CASRAAGGHEQYF
NA TRBJ2-2 TRBV19 few TGTGCCAGTAGTATAGATCTACTAGTCACCGGGGAGCTGTTTTTT CASSIDLLVTGELFF
NA TRBJ1-2 TRBV2 NA TGTGCCAGCAGGAGGGACGGAACGTATGGCTACACCTTC CASRRDGTYGYTF
TRBD1 TRBJ1-1 TRBV7-2 NA TGTGCCTCAGGGGGGATTCTCACTGAAGCTTTCTTT CASGGILTEAFF
NA TRBJ1-1 TRBV14 NA TGTGCCAGCAGCAACCAGGTCTACACTGAAGCTTTCTTT CASSNQVYTEAFF
TRBD2 TRBJ2-7 TRBV29-1 NA TGCAGCGTGCAAAAAGGGTCCGGGACTACCAGGAGCTCCTACGAGCAGTACTTC CSVQKGSGTTRSSYEQYF
TRBD1 TRBJ1-2 TRBV7-2 NA TGTGCCAGCAGCACCCGACAGGGGGCTCGCTATGGCTACACCTTC CASSTRQGARYGYTF
NA TRBJ2-5 TRBV27 NA TGTGCCAGCAGTCAGACCCGGGGTAACCCCCCGGGGACCCAGTACTTC CASSQTRGNPPGTQYF
TRBD1 TRBJ2-7 TRBV27 NA TGTGCCAGCAGTCGCCCGGGACAGGGACCGGGCGAGCAGTACTTC CASSRPGQGPGEQYF
TRBD2 TRBJ2-1 TRBV11-2 NA TGTGCCAGCAGCTCCCGTGGTAGCGGGAGTACCAATGAGCAGTTCTTC CASSSRGSGSTNEQFF
NA TRBJ1-1 TRBV5-4 NA TGTGCCAGCAGCTCCACAGGGAACACTGAAGCTTTCTTT CASSSTGNTEAFF
NA TRBJ1-2 TRBV7-2 NA TGTGCCAGCAGCTTTAGCGAAGGAGGAGGCTACACCTTC CASSFSEGGGYTF
NA TRBJ2-7 TRBV19 NA TGTGCCAGTAGTATGAAACCCCCGGGGATAGCCCCCTACGAGCAGTACTTC CASSMKPPGIAPYEQYF
NA TRBJ1-3 TRBV4-1 medium-sized TGCGCCAGCAGCCAAGATCCACGGACCTACTCTGGAAACACCATATATTTT CASSQDPRTYSGNTIYF
NA TRBJ1-5 TRBV29-1 NA TGCAGCGTGATCCAGGGTCCTACAAGGGGGGATCAGCCCCAGCATTTT CSVIQGPTRGDQPQHF
NA TRBJ1-3 TRBV7-8 NA TGTGCCAGCAGCCAAAGACGGTCTGGAAACACCATATATTTT CASSQRRSGNTIYF
NA TRBJ1-5 TRBV28 NA TGTGCCAGCAGTTTCCCGGACAGCCCCAATCAGCCCCAGCATTTT CASSFPDSPNQPQHF
NA TRBJ1-5 TRBV14 NA TGTGCCAGCAGCCTGGACGGTCCGAATCAGCCCCAGCATTTT CASSLDGPNQPQHF
NA TRBJ1-5 TRBV7-2 NA TGTGCCAGCAGCTTAGTACGGATGGGGGCTATAGGCAATCAGCCCCAGCATTTT CASSLVRMGAIGNQPQHF
NA TRBJ1-1 TRBV28 NA TGTGCCAGCAGTTTACACGGGGAAGCTTTCTTT CASSLHGEAFF
TRBD1 TRBJ2-7 TRBV10-1 NA TGCGCCAGCAGCGGCGAACAGGGGGAGAGCTCCTACGAGCAGTACTTC CASSGEQGESSYEQYF
NA TRBJ1-2 TRBV6-2/TRBV6-3 NA TGTGCCAGCAGTGCCGGGGGCTATGGCTACACCTTC CASSAGGYGYTF
NA TRBJ1-5 TRBV6-1 medium-sized TGTGCCAGCAGTGAATTAAGCATTCAGCCCCAGCATTTT CASSELSIQPQHF
TRBD1 TRBJ1-1 TRBV7-3 NA TGTGCCAGCAGCCTGGACAGGGCCAAAAGCACTGAAGCTTTCTTT CASSLDRAKSTEAFF
NA TRBJ1-6 TRBV21-1 NA TGTGCCAGCAGCAAAGAGGGCAGTTATAATTCACCCCTCCACTTT CASSKEGSYNSPLHF
NA TRBJ1-1 TRBV20-1 NA TGCAGTGCCTCCGTAGGGGGGGACACTGAAGCTTTCTTT CSASVGGDTEAFF
NA TRBJ2-7 TRBV6-1 NA TGTGCCAGCAGTCGCATCCTAGAATACGAGCAGTACTTC CASSRILEYEQYF
NA TRBJ1-1 TRBV6-1 NA TGTGCCAGCCCTCAGGGAGAAGGAACTGAAGCTTTCTTT CASPQGEGTEAFF
NA TRBJ1-5 TRBV11-2 once TGTGCCAGCAGCCTACAGGGAAACCAGCCCCAGCATTTT CASSLQGNQPQHF
TRBD1 TRBJ1-2 TRBV28 few TGTGCCAGCAGTTTGGACAGGGTCAATGGCTACACCTTC CASSLDRVNGYTF
NA TRBJ2-7 TRBV7-2 NA TGTGCCAGCAGCACGTTCTTGGGCGAGCAGTACTTC CASSTFLGEQYF
TRBD1 TRBJ1-5 TRBV7-2 once TGTGCCAGCAGCTCACACCAGGGGGCGGAACAGCCCCAGCATTTT CASSSHQGAEQPQHF
NA TRBJ2-3 TRBV19 NA TGTGCCAGCCAACAGGGGAGGGATACGCAGTATTTT CASQQGRDTQYF
NA TRBJ2-2 TRBV27 NA TGTGCCAGCAGTTTACGCATAGAGACCGGGGAGCTGTTTTTT CASSLRIETGELFF
TRBD2 TRBJ2-3 TRBV7-9 NA TGTGCCAGCAGCTCCCTTAGCGGGAGCCCCACAGATACGCAGTATTTT CASSSLSGSPTDTQYF